The present entry profiles one T cell receptor (beta chain) with its context. What it binds is unknown. The CDR3 sequence is 16 residues long. CDR1 and CDR2 (germline): SGHDT, YYEEEE. The V and J ends lost 5 bases and 7 bases respectively, with 22 bases between them. The study, taken as a whole, reports: Tumor Treg TCRs overlapped most with tumor naive CD4+ cells.

TCRdb analysed the 5' RACE reads with MiXCR anew, one entry per CDR3 protein. The data contain more than 10,000 distinct CDR3 sequences, more than 20% of them seen just once; the ten biggest clones take up approximately 3%. Sequenced material: naive CD4+ T cells sorted from blood. Indicated subset: naive CD4+ T cells, CD4+CD45RA+CD25-. The rearrangement joins TRBV5-6 to TRBJ2-1, with D possibly being TRBD2 (5 bases). The TCR was taken from a female donor with breast cancer. In DNA form, the CDR3 reads TGTGCCAGCAGTAAAAACCGGTGCCTCACGGGGAATGAGCAGTTCTTC. This sequence encodes CASSKNRCLTGNEQFF.